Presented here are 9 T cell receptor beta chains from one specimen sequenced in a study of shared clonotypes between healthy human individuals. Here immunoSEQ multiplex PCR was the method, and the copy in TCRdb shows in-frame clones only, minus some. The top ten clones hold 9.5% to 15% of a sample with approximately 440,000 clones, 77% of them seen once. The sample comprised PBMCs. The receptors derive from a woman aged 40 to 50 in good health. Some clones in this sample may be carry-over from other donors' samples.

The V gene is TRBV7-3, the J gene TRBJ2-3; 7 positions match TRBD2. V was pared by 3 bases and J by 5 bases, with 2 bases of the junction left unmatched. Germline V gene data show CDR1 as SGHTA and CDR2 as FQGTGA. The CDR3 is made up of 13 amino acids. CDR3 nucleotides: TGTGCCAGCAGCTTCTCTAGCGGAGATACGCAGTATTTT. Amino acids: CASSFSSGDTQYF. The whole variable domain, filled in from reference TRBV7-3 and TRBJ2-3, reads GAGVSQTPSNKVTEKGKYVELRCDPISGHTALYWYRQSLGQGPEFLIYFQGTGAADDSGLPNDRFFAVRPEGSVSTLKIQRTERGDSAVYLCASSFSSGDTQYFGPGTRLTVL.

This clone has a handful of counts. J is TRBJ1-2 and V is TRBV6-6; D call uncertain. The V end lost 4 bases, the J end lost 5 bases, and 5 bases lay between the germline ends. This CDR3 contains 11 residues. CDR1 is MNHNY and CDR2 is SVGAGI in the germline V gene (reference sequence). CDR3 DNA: TGTGCCAGCAGTTCGCAGTATGGCTACACCTTC. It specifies CASSSQYGYTF.

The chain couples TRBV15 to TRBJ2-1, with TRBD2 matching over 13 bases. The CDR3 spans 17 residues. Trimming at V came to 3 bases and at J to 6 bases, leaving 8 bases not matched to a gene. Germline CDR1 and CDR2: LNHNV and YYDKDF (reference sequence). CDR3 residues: CATSSLGLAGAGNEQFF. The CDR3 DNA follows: TGTGCCACCAGCAGCCTCGGACTAGCGGGAGCGGGCAATGAGCAGTTCTTC.

CDR3 residues: CASSPLAGDVYEQYF. DNA for the CDR3: TGCGCCAGCAGCCCTTTGGCGGGAGACGTCTACGAGCAGTACTTC. The chain employs TRBV5-1 and TRBJ2-7, with 7 nucleotides matching TRBD2. The CDR3 totals 15 residues. V gave up 4 bases and J gave up 3 bases; unmatched junction bases: 10. Per germline, CDR1 SGHRS and CDR2 YFSETQ.

The CDR3 DNA sequence: TGTGCCAGCAGTTTTAGTGGGAGGGCAGGGGATACGCAGTATTTT. It yields the protein CASSFSGRAGDTQYF. The chain employs TRBV28 and TRBJ2-3; 7 bases are a match to TRBD2. Germline values: CDR1 MDHEN, CDR2 SYDVKM. Trimming took 3 bases from V and 6 from J; bases not matched to a gene: 9. The CDR3 is made up of 15 amino acids.

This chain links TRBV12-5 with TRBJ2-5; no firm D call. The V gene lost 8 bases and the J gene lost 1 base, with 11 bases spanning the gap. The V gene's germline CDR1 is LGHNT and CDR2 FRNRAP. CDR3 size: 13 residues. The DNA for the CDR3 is TGTGCTAGTAGTTCGGTACCCCAAGAGACCCAGTACTTC. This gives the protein CASSSVPQETQYF.

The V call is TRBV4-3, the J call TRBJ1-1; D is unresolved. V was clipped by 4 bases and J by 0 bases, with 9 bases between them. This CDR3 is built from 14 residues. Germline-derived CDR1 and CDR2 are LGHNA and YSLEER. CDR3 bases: TGCGCCAGCAGCCTGGACGGAATGAACACTGAAGCTTTCTTT. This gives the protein CASSLDGMNTEAFF.

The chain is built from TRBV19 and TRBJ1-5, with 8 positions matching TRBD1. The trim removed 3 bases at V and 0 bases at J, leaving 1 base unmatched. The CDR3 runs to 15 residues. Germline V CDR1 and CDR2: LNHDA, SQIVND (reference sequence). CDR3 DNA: TGTGCCAGTAGTATGGGACAGGTTAGCAATCAGCCCCAGCATTTT. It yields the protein CASSMGQVSNQPQHF.

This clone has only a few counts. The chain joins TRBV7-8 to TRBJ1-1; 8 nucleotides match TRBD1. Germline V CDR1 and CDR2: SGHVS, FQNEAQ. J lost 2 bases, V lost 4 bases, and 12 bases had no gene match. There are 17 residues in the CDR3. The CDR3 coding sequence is TGTGCCAGCAGCTCTAGATTCGGACAGGGAGGAAACACTGAAGCTTTCTTT. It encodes CASSSRFGQGGNTEAFF.